One and the same sample provided the 21 T cell receptor beta chains below, sequenced in a study of cytomegalovirus exposure and HLA in healthy donors. The PCR contained 60 Vbeta and 13 Jbeta primers. Sequencing was performed with immunoSEQ multiplex PCR; in TCRdb, only in-frame clones are kept and a portion is missing. This table holds some 130,000 clones, about three quarters found once. Material for sequencing was PBMCs. These receptors all come from a male donor in good health and CMV-seropositive.

This clone was counted only a few times. The genes are TRBV4-1 and TRBJ1-4; no reliable D call. The V gene's germline CDR1 is MGHRA and CDR2 YSYEKL. Trimming pared 1 base from V and 5 bases from J, leaving 14 bases between. The CDR3 extends over 16 amino acids. CDR3 DNA: TGCGCCAGCAGCCAAGTCCCGGGAACGTTAAATGAAAAACTGTTTTTT. As protein: CASSQVPGTLNEKLFF.

V and J are TRBV6-1 and TRBJ1-5; the match to TRBD1 covers 8 bases. CDR1 and CDR2 (germline): MNHNS, SASEGT. The length of the CDR3 is 17 residues. V dropped 4 bases and J dropped 3; count of bases not matched to a gene: 11. The CDR3 nucleotides read TGTGCCAGCAGTGTCCCTCAGGGGGCGCAGAACAATCAGCCCCAGCATTTT. Protein sequence: CASSVPQGAQNNQPQHF.

The chain employs TRBV7-2 and TRBJ2-1; TRBD2 aligns across 7 bases. The length of the CDR3 is 14 residues. Looked up from germline, CDR1 is SGHTA and CDR2 is FQGNSA. J was trimmed by 2 bases and V by 5 bases; bases with no gene match: 3. In DNA form, the CDR3 reads TGTGCCAGCAGCCGGGACTACCCCTACAATGAGCAGTTCTTC. It specifies CASSRDYPYNEQFF.

The genes are TRBV2 and TRBJ2-1, with 10 bases that match TRBD2. CDR1 and CDR2 (germline): SNHLY, FYNNEI. The ends lost 11 bases at V and 6 bases at J; junction bases unmatched: 4. CDR3 length: 12 residues. The CDR3: CAGAGGINEQFF. The CDR3 nucleotides read TGTGCCGGAGCGGGGGGGATCAATGAGCAGTTCTTC.

Notes on this clone: One end of the junction does not line up with germline, which may come from a read error. The rearrangement links TRBV7-7 to TRBJ2-2; 12 positions agree with TRBD2. There are 18 residues in the CDR3. The germline CDR1 and CDR2 sequences are SSHAT and FNYEAQ (reference sequence). CDR3 bases: TGTGCTAGCAGCTTAGCGAGGACTAGCGGGGCTACCACCGGGGAGCTGTTTTTT. Protein: CASSLARTSGATTGELFF.

This chain joins TRBV6-1 and TRBJ2-5; 8 positions match TRBD1. Germline values: CDR1 MNHNS, CDR2 SASEGT. V gave up 7 bases and J gave up 2 bases; unmatched junction bases: 6. This CDR3 region has 14 residues. The CDR3, as DNA: TGTGCCAGCATCACCAGGACAGGGCAAGAGACCCAGTACTTC. It translates to CASITRTGQETQYF.

The chain has TRBV7-3 and TRBJ2-2; D is perhaps TRBD2 (7 bases). Germline loops: CDR1 SGHTA, CDR2 FQGTGA. Trimming took off 1 base at V and 2 bases at J, with 11 bases between the two ends. The CDR3 contains 16 residues. CDR3 DNA: TGTGCCAGCAGCTTAAGGGGGGGGGCAAACACCGGGGAGCTGTTTTTT. Its translation is CASSLRGGANTGELFF.

The rearrangement links TRBV5-1 to TRBJ2-1, with 10 bases identical to TRBD2. This CDR3 has 15 residues. Losses at the gene ends were 0 bases for V and 8 bases for J; bases not matched to a gene: 5. Germline CDR1 and CDR2: SGHRS and YFSETQ. The DNA for the CDR3 is TGCGCCAGCAGCTTGGGTTTAGCGGGAGGCGATGAGCAGTTCTTC. Translating it yields CASSLGLAGGDEQFF.

The chain combines TRBV6-5 with TRBJ1-1; maybe TRBD1 (6 bases). This CDR3 comprises 15 residues. The germline CDR1 and CDR2 sequences are MNHEY and SVGAGI. Between the trimmed V and J ends, which lost 5 bases and 4 bases, there was a span of 17 bases. The CDR3 is CASSPQGLVVTEAFF. The CDR3 nucleotides read TGTGCCAGCAGTCCACAGGGTTTGGTTGTCACTGAAGCTTTCTTT.

The V call is TRBV10-3, the J call TRBJ2-7; D call uncertain. Germline lookup yields CDR1 ENHRY and CDR2 SYGVKD. The V end lost 4 bases, the J end lost 3 bases, and 10 bases lay between the germline ends. This CDR3 is built from 13 residues. DNA for the CDR3: TGTGCCATCAGTGTGACCGCGGACTACGAGCAGTACTTC. It codes for CAISVTADYEQYF.

Only a few counts were recorded for this clone. The chain recombines TRBV5-1 with TRBJ2-2; D possibly corresponds to TRBD1 (5 bases). CDR1 is SGHRS and CDR2 is YFSETQ in the germline V gene. Trimming removed 2 bases from V and 5 bases from J, with 10 bases in between. This CDR3 contains 14 residues. The CDR3 is CASSFDRLTGELFF. Here the CDR3 DNA reads TGCGCCAGCAGCTTTGACAGACTGACCGGGGAGCTGTTTTTT.

The chain employs TRBV28 and TRBJ1-5; D is ambiguous. The CDR3 spans 14 residues. Germline-derived CDR1 and CDR2 are MDHEN and SYDVKM. Trimming pared 2 bases from V and 3 bases from J, leaving 8 bases between. In DNA, the CDR3 is TGTGCCAGCAGTTTACTACAGCTCAATCAGCCCCAGCATTTT. Residues: CASSLLQLNQPQHF. Full variable domain (rest looked up from reference TRBV28 and TRBJ1-5): DVKVTQSSRYLVKRTGEKVFLECVQDMDHENMFWYRQDPGLGLRLIYFSYDVKMKEKGDIPEGYSVSREKKERFSLILESASTNQTSMYLCASSLLQLNQPQHFGDGTRLSIL.

The DNA for the CDR3 is TGTGCCAGCAGTGAATTGCCAGCGGGACCCACAGATACGCAGTATTTT. This translates into CASSELPAGPTDTQYF. The chain carries TRBV6-1 and TRBJ2-3, with 7 bases matching TRBD2. The length of the CDR3 is 16 residues. Germline lookup yields CDR1 MNHNS and CDR2 SASEGT. With V trimmed by 2 bases and J by 2 bases, 7 bases remained unmatched.

This chain joins TRBV6-5 and TRBJ1-2, with D possibly TRBD1 on 6 matching bases. This CDR3 is built from 14 residues. V was shortened by 4 bases and J by 1 base, with 10 bases between the two germline ends. Germline-derived CDR1 and CDR2 are MNHEY and SVGAGI. The CDR3 protein is CASSWGGGNYGYTF. CDR3 DNA sequence: TGTGCCAGCAGTTGGGGAGGGGGTAACTATGGCTACACCTTC.

The chain carries TRBV7-8 and TRBJ2-1, with 9 positions matching TRBD1. The germline gives CDR1 SGHVS, CDR2 FQNEAQ. Germline trimming cut 4 bases from V and 5 bases from J; bases unmatched to any gene: 9. This CDR3 has 16 residues. The CDR3: CASSSTGGVVNNEQFF. DNA for the CDR3: TGTGCCAGCAGCTCAACAGGGGGCGTCGTGAACAATGAGCAGTTCTTC.

The chain is built from TRBV19 and TRBJ2-5; D not certain. The CDR3 consists of 14 residues. V was clipped by 6 bases and J by 5 bases, with 16 bases between them. Germline V gives CDR1 LNHDA, CDR2 SQIVND (reference sequence). The CDR3 region has the DNA TGTGCCAGTAGCACCGGTGAGAACGGGGAGACCCAGTACTTC. Amino acids: CASSTGENGETQYF.

This clone was counted between two and nine times. This chain connects TRBV9 to TRBJ2-5; 15 nucleotides align to TRBD2. The J call may be in error: the DNA end matches TRBJ2-7 better. The CDR3 contains 16 residues. Germline V gene lookup returns CDR1 SGDLS and CDR2 YYNGEE. This CDR3 is CASSVSGTSGRYEQYF. In DNA form, the CDR3 reads TGTGCCAGCAGCGTAAGTGGGACTAGCGGGAGGTACGAGCAGTACTTC.

The V call is TRBV30, the J call TRBJ2-7; D may be TRBD1 (5 bases). Per germline, CDR1 GTSNPN and CDR2 SVGIG (reference sequence). This CDR3 contains 11 residues. V dropped 2 bases and J dropped 9 bases, with 11 bases sitting between them. This chain's CDR3 is CAWSRPQGQYF. CDR3 coding DNA: TGTGCCTGGAGTCGACCTCAGGGGCAGTACTTC.

The chain employs TRBV19 and TRBJ2-3; 9 positions match TRBD1. V shed 7 bases, J shed 4 bases, and the junction held 9 bases outside the gene matches. The CDR3 loop spans 15 amino acids. Germline loops: CDR1 LNHDA, CDR2 SQIVND (reference sequence). The CDR3 DNA reads TGTGCCAGTAACTCGGGACAGGGTGGTGCAGATACGCAGTATTTT. Translation: CASNSGQGGADTQYF.

CDR3 in amino acids: CASSYSPISGWNEQYF. CDR3 bases: TGTGCCAGCAGTTACTCCCCCATATCGGGATGGAACGAGCAGTACTTC. V and J are TRBV6-5 and TRBJ2-7, with D perhaps matching TRBD2 (5 bases). The germline V and J ends were trimmed by 0 bases and 5 bases, with 17 bases remaining between them. Germline CDR1 MNHEY, CDR2 SVGAGI. This CDR3 region has 16 residues.

This chain uses TRBV7-9 with TRBJ1-2; D is possibly TRBD1 (6 bases). Trimming stripped 5 bases from V and 7 bases from J, with 14 bases between. Germline CDR1 reads SEHNR; CDR2 reads FQNEAQ (reference sequence). CDR3 length: 13 residues. As DNA, the CDR3 is TGTGCCAGCAGCGAAAGGGACAACAGTGGCTACACCTTC. Translating it yields CASSERDNSGYTF.